This T cell receptor (beta chain) is drawn from a study of T cell responses to AZD1222 COVID-19 vaccine. The germline V gene has CDR1 SGHDN and CDR2 FVKESK. The V gene lost 1 base and the J gene lost 3 bases, with 2 bases spanning the gap. The CDR3 runs 12 residues. Study conclusions and caveats: Repertoire sampling was restricted to post-peak T cell response timepoints.

Note on this clone: The antigen is unknown.

Only in-frame clones appear in the TCRdb table, and some are missing; sequencing was by immunoSEQ multiplex PCR. The sample shows tens of thousands of clones, more than 70% of them seen only once. The chain links TRBV14 to TRBJ2-3; D unclear. The source of this sequence is an adult who received the AZD1222 COVID-19 vaccine. Material: peripheral blood, obtained 28 days after the second AZD1222 dose. The DNA of the CDR3 is TGTGCCAGCAGCCAAGGGACAGATACGCAGTATTTT. It yields the protein CASSQGTDTQYF.